Listed below are T cell receptor beta chains from one sample, sequenced in a study of blood T cell repertoires in COVID-19. TCRdb keeps only in-frame clones here, not all; method: immunoSEQ multiplex PCR. This repertoire shows around 100,000 clones, nearly 90% found once; its top ten account for approximately 3%. Sequencing was done on a sample of peripheral blood. The receptors shown here come from a man aged 50 to 60 in a cohort sampled during active COVID-19. The CDR3 runs from the conserved cysteine through the conserved F or W.

16 TRBJ2-3 TRBV5-8 CASSSGLAGETDTQYF
13 TRBJ2-7 TRBV19 CASSITGSYEQYF
12 TRBJ2-3 TRBV14 CASSPERYTQYF
13 TRBJ1-1 TRBV19 CASQTGPQTEAFF
13 TRBJ1-2 TRBV19 CASSKGQQNGYTF
15 TRBJ1-3 TRBV9 CASSPGQAPGNTIYF
15 TRBJ2-5 TRBV2 CASSLGGTVQETQYF
15 TRBJ2-7 TRBV6-5 CASPTGTGMGYEQYF
14 TRBJ1-5 TRBV6-1 CASSEGQGNQPQHF
15 TRBJ2-2 TRBV10-3 CASRSTSANTGELFF
14 TRBJ1-5 TRBV24-1 CATSEGRYGQPQHF
12 TRBJ2-7 TRBV3-1/TRBV3-2 CASSQGDRGQYF
14 TRBJ2-1 TRBV11-2 CASSLATGYNEQFF
11 TRBJ2-1 TRBV20-1 CSASLLREQFF
16 TRBJ2-3 TRBV7-8 CASSLGLGSAADTQYF
15 TRBJ2-7 TRBV4-3 CASSQELQGVGEQYF
15 TRBJ2-5 TRBV6-5 CASSSLRLAQETQYF
19 TRBJ1-5 TRBV5-6 CASSATAGTGNSFHQPQHF
15 TRBJ1-3 TRBV18 CASSPAGVGGNTIYF
15 TRBJ1-2 TRBV28 CASTGQETKNYGYTF